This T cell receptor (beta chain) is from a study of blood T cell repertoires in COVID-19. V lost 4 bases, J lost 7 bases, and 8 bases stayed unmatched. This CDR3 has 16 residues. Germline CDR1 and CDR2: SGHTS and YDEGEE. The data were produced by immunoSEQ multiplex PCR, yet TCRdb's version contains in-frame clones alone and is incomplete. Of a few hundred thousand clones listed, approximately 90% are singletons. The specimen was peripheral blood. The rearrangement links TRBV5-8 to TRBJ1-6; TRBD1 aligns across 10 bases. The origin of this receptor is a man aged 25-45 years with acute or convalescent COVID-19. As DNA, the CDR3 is TGTGCCAGCAGCACTATTCGGACAGGGGGGAATTCACCCCTCCACTTT. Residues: CASSTIRTGGNSPLHF.